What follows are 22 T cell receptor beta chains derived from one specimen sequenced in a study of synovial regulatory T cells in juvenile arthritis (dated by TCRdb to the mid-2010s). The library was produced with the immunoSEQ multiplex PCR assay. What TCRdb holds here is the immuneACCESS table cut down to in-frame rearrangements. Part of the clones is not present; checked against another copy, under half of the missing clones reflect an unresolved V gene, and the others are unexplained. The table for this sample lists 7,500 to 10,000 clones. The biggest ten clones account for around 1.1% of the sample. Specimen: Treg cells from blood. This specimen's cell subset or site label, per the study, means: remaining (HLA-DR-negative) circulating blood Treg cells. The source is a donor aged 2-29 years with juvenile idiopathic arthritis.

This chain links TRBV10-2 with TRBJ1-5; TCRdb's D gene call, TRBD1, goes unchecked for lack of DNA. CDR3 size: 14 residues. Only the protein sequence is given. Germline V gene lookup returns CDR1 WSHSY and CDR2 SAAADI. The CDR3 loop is CASSTGQSNQPQHF.

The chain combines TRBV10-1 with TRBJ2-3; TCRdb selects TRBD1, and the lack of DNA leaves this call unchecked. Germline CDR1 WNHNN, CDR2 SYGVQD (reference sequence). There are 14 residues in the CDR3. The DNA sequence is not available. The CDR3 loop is CASSRQGNEYTQYF.

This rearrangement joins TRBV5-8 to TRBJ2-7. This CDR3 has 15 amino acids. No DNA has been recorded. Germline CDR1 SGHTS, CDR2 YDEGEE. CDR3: CASSPLLGISYEQYF.

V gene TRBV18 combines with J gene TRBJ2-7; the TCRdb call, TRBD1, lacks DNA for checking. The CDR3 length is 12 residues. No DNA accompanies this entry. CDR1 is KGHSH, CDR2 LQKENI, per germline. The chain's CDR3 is CASSLDRGEQYF.

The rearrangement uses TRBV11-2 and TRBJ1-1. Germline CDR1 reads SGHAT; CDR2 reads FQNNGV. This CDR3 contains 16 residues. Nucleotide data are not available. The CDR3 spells CASSLDMLRGNTEAFF.

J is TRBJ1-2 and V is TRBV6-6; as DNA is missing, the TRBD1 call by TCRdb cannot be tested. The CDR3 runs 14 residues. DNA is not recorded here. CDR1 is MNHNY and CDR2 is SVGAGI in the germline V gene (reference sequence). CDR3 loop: CASSYAETGVGYTF.

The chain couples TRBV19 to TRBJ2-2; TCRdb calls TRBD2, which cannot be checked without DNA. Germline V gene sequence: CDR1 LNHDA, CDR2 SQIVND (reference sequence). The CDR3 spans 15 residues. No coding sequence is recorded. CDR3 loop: CASSIGYGNTGELFF.

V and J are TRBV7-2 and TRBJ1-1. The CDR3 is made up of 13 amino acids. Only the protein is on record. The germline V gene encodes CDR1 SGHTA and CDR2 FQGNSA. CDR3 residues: CASSLSWGTEAFF. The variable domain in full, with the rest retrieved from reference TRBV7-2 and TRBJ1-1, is GAGVSQSPSNKVTEKGKDVELRCDPISGHTALYWYRQSLGQGLEFLIYFQGNSAPDKSGLPSDRFSAERTGGSVSTLTIQRTQQEDSAVYLCASSLSWGTEAFFGQGTRLTVV.

CDR3: CASSERFSSGNTIYF. This rearrangement joins TRBV6-1 to TRBJ1-3. This CDR3 is 15 amino acids long. There is no recorded DNA. Germline V gene lookup returns CDR1 MNHNS and CDR2 SASEGT.

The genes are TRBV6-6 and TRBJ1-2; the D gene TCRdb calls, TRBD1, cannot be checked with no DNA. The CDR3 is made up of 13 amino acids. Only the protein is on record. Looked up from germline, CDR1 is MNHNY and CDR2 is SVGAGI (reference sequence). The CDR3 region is CASSRQGDYGYTF.

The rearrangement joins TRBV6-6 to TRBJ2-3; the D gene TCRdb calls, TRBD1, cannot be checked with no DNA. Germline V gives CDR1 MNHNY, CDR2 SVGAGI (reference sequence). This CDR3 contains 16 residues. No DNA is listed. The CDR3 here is CASSYLTGDSTDTQYF.

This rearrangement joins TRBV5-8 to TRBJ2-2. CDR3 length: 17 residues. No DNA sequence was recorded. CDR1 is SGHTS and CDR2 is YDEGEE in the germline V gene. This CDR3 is CASSLRRGEGDTGELFF.

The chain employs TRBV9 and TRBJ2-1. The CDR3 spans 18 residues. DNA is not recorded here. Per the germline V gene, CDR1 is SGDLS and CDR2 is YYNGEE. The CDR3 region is CASSARVGRRPSYNEQFF.

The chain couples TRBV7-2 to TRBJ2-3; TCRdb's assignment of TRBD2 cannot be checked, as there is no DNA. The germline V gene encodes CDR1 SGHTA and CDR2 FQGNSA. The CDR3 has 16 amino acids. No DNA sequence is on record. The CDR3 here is CASRRTSGTSTDTQYF.

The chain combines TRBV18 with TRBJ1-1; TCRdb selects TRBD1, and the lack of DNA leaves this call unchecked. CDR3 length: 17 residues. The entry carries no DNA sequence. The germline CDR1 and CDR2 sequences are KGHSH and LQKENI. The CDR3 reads CASSRLQGALNGTEAFF.

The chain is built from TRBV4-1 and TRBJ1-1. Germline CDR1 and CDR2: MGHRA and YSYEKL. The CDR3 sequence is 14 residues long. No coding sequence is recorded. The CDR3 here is CASSRGRGITEAFF.

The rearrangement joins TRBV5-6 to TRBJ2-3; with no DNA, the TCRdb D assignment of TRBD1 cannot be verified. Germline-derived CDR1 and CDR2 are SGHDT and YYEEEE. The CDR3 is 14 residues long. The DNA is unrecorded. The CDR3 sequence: CASNGQGRADTQYF.

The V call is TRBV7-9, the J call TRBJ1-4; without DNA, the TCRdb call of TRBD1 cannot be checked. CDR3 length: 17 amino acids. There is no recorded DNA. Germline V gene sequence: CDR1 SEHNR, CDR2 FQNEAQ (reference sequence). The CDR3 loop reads CASSFWQGAGGGEKLFF.

CDR3 residues: CASGDAEGVYGYTF. The chain carries TRBV27 and TRBJ1-2; no DNA is available, so the TRBD1 call from TCRdb remains unchecked. Germline CDR1 reads MNHEY; CDR2 reads SMNVEV (reference sequence). This CDR3 has 14 residues. No DNA appears here.

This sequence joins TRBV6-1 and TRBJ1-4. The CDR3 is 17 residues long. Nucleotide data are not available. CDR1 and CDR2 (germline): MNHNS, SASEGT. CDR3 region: CASSESRRTLGNEKLFF.

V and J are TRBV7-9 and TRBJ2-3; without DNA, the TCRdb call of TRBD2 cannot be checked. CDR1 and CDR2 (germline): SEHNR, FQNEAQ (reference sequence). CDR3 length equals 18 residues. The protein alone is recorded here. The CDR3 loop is CASSLGRASGITTDTQYF.

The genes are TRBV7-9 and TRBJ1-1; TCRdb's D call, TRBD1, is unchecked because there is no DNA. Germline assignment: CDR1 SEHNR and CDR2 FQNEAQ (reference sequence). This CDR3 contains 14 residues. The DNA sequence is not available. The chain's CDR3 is CASTRTGVYTEAFF. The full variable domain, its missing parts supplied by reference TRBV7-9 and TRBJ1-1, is DTGVSQNPRHKITKRGQNVTFRCDPISEHNRLYWYRQTLGQGPEFLTYFQNEAQLEKSRLLSDRFSAERPKGSFSTLEIQRTEQGDSAMYLCASTRTGVYTEAFFGQGTRLTVV.